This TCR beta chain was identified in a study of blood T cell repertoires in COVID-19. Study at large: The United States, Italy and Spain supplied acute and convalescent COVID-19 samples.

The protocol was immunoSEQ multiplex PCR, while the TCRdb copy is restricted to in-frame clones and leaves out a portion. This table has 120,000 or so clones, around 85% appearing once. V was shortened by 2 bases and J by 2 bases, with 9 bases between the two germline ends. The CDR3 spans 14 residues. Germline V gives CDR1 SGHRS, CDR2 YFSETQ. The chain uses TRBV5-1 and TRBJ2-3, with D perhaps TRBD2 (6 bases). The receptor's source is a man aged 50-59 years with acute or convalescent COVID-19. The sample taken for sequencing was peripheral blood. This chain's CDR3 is CASSFSGPTDTQYF. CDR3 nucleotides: TGCGCCAGCAGCTTTAGCGGCCCCACAGATACGCAGTATTTT.